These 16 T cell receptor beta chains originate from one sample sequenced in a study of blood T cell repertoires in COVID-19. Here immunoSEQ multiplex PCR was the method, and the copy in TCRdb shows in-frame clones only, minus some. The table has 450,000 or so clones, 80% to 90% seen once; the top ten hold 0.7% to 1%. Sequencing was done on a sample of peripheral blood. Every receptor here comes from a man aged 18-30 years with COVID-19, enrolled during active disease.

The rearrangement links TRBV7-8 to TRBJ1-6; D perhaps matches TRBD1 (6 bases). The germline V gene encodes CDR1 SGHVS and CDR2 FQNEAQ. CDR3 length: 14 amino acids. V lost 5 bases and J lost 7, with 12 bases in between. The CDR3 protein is CASSQGQRNSPLHF. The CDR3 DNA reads TGTGCCAGCAGCCAGGGACAACGGAATTCACCCCTCCACTTT.

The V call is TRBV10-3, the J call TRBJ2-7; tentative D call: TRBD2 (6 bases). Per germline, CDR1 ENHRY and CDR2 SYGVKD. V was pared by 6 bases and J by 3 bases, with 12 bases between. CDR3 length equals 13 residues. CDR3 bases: TGTGCCATCAGCGCTAGCGCGATCTACGAGCAGTACTTC. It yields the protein CAISASAIYEQYF.

The CDR3 DNA sequence: TGTGCCAGCAGCGTAGGGAGGGTGGGCACAGATACGCAGTATTTT. It yields the protein CASSVGRVGTDTQYF. This chain links TRBV9 with TRBJ2-3; maybe TRBD2 (6 bases). This CDR3 has 15 amino acids. Germline CDR1 SGDLS, CDR2 YYNGEE. Trimming removed 0 bases from V and 1 base from J, with 9 bases in between.

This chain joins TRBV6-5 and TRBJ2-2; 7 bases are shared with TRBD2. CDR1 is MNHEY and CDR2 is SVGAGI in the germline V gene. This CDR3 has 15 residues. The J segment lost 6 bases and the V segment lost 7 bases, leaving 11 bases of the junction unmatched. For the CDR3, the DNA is TGTGCCAGCATTGGCTACGGGGGGTCCTCCGGGGAGCTGTTTTTT. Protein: CASIGYGGSSGELFF.

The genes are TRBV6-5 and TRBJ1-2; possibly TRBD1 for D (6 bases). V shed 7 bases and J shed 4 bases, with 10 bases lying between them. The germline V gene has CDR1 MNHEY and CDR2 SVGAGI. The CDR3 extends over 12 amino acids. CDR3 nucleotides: TGTGCCAGCACTAAACAGGGCTATGGCTACACCTTC. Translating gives CASTKQGYGYTF.

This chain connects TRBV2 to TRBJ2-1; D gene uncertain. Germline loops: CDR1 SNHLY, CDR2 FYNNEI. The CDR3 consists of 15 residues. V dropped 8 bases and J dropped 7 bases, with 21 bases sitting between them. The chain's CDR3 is CASLLERSRENEQFF. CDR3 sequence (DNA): TGTGCCAGCCTTCTGGAGAGATCTCGTGAGAATGAGCAGTTCTTC.

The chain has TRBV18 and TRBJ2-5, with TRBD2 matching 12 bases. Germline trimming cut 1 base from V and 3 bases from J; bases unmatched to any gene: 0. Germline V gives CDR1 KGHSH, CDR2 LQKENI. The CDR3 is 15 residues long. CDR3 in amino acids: CASSPRTSGEETQYF. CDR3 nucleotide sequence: TGTGCCAGCTCACCACGGACTAGCGGGGAAGAGACCCAGTACTTC.

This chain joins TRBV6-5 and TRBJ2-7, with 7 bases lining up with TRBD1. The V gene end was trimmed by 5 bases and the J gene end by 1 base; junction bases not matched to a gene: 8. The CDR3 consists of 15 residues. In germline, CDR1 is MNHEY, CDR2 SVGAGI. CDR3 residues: CASSPRQGRSYEQYF. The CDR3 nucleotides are TGTGCCAGCAGTCCTAGACAGGGAAGGTCCTACGAGCAGTACTTC.

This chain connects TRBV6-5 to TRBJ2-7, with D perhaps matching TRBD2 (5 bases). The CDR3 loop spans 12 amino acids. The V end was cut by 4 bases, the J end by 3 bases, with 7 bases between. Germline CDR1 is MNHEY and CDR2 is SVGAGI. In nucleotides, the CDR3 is TGTGCCAGCAGTTCGACTATCTACGAGCAGTACTTC. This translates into CASSSTIYEQYF.

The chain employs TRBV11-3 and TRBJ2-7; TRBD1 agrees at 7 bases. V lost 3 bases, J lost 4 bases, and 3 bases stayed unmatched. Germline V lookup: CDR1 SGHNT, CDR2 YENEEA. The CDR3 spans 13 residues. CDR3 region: CASSLETGYEQYF. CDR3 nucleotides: TGTGCCAGCAGCTTGGAGACAGGGTACGAGCAGTACTTC.

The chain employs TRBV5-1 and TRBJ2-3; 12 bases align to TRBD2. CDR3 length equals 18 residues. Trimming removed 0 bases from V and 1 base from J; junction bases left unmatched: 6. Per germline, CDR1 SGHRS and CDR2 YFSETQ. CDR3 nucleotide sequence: TGCGCCAGCAGCTTGGTCCCTAGCGGGGGGGCCGGCACAGATACGCAGTATTTT. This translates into CASSLVPSGGAGTDTQYF.

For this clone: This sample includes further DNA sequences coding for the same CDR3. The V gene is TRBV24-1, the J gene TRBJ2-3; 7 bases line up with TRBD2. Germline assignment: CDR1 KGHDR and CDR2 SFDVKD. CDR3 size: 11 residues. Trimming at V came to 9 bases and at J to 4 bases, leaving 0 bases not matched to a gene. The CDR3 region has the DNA TGTGCCACCGGGAGGGCAGATACGCAGTATTTT. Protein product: CATGRADTQYF.

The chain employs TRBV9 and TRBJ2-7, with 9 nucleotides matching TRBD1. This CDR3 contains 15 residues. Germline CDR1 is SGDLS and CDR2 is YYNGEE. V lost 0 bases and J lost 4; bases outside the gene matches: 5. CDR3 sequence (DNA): TGTGCCAGCAGCGTAGGACAGGGGGGTATGTACGAGCAGTACTTC. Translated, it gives CASSVGQGGMYEQYF.

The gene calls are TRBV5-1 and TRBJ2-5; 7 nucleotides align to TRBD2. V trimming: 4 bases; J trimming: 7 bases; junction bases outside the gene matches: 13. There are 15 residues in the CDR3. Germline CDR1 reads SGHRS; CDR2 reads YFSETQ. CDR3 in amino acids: CASSIRLGRDGTQYF. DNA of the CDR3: TGCGCCAGCAGCATAAGACTAGGGAGGGATGGGACCCAGTACTTC. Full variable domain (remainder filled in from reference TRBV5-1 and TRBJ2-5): KAGVTQTPRYLIKTRGQQVTLSCSPISGHRSVSWYQQTPGQGLQFLFEYFSETQRNKGNFPGRFSGRQFSNSRSEMNVSTLELGDSALYLCASSIRLGRDGTQYFGPGTRLLVL.

The CDR3 region has the DNA TGCAGCGTTATTGAGCGGTCCTCCTACGAGCAGTACTTC. It encodes CSVIERSSYEQYF. The rearrangement joins TRBV29-1 to TRBJ2-7, with D maybe TRBD2 (5 bases). CDR3 size: 13 residues. Trimming took off 5 bases at V and 0 bases at J, with 11 bases between the two ends. Germline CDR1 is SQVTM and CDR2 is ANQGSEA.

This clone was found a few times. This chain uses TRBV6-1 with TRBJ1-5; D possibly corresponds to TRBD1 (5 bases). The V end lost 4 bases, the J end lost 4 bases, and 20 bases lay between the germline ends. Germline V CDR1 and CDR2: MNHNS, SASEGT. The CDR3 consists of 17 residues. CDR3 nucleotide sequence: TGTGCCAGCAGTGGGTCGTTGGGAGGGGTGCGGAATCAGCCCCAGCATTTT. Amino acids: CASSGSLGGVRNQPQHF.